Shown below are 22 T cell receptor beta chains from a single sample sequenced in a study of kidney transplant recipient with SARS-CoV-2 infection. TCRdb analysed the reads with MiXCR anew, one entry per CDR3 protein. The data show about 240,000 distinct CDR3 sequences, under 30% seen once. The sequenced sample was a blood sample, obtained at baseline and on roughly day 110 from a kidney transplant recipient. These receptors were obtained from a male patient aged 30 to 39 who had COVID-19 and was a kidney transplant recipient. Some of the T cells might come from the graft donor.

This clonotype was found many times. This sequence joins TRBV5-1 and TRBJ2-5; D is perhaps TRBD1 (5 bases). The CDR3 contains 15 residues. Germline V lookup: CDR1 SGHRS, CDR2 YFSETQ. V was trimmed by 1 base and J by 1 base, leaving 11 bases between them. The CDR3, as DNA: TGCGCCAGCAGCTTGTCCGCAGGGCTCCAAGAGACCCAGTACTTC. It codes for CASSLSAGLQETQYF. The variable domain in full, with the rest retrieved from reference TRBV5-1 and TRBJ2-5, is KAGVTQTPRYLIKTRGQQVTLSCSPISGHRSVSWYQQTPGQGLQFLFEYFSETQRNKGNFPGRFSGRQFSNSRSEMNVSTLELGDSALYLCASSLSAGLQETQYFGPGTRLLVL.

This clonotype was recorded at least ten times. Written as DNA, the CDR3 is TGTGCCAGCAGCGCGGAGTCCTACGAGCAGTACTTC. Translation: CASSAESYEQYF. V usage is TRBV9 and J usage is TRBJ2-7; D is unclear. The CDR3 is 12 residues long. V was trimmed by 3 bases and J by 1 base, leaving 5 bases between them. Germline lookup yields CDR1 SGDLS and CDR2 YYNGEE.

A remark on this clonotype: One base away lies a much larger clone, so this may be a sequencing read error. The CDR3 coding sequence is TGTGCCAGCAGCTTAGACGTTCACGAGGGAAAGACCTATGGCTACACCTTC. Protein: CASSLDVHEGKTYGYTF. The chain recombines TRBV7-1 with TRBJ1-2; D unresolved. TRBV7-1 is annotated as an ORF whose role is uncertain. Trimming shortened V by 4 bases and J by 4 bases, and 22 bases separated the two germline ends. The CDR3 consists of 17 residues.

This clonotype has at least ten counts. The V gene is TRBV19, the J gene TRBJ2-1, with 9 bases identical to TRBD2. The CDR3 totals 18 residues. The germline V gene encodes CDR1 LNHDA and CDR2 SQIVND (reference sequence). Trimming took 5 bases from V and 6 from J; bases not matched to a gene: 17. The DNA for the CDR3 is TGTGCCAGTAGTGTTAGCGGGAGATTTGCAGCAGGTATCAATGAGCAGTTCTTC. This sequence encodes CASSVSGRFAAGINEQFF.

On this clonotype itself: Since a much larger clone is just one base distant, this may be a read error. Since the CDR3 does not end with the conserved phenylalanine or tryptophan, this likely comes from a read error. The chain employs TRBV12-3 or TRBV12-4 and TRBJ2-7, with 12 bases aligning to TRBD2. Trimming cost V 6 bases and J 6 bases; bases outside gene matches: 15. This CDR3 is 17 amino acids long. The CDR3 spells CASSPGGLAGGPVEQYS. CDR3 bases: TGTGCCAGCAGCCCAGGGGGGCTAGCGGGAGGGCCGGTCGAGCAGTACTCC.

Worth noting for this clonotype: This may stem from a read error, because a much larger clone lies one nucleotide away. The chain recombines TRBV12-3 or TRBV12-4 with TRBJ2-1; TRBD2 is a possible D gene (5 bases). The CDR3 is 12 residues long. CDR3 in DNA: TGTGCCAGCAGTCTACTAGTATTTGAGCGGTTCTTC. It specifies CASSLLVFERFF.

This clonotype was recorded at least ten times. CDR3 coding DNA: TGTGCCAGTAGTTCGTTGGAGACAAATCGAAAGACCTATGGCTACACCTTC. Translated, it gives CASSSLETNRKTYGYTF. V is TRBV19 and J is TRBJ1-2; no reliable D call. Germline V lookup: CDR1 LNHDA, CDR2 SQIVND (reference sequence). There are 17 residues in the CDR3. Trimming cost V 5 bases and J 4 bases, with 23 bases left between them.

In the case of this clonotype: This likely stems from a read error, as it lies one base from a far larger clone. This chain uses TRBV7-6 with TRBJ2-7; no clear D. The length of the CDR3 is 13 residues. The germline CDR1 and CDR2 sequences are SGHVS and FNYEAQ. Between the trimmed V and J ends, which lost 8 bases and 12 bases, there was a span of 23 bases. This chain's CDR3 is CASRPDSRQTRYF. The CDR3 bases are TGTGCCAGCCGGCCGGATTCTAGGCAGACCCGGTACTTC.

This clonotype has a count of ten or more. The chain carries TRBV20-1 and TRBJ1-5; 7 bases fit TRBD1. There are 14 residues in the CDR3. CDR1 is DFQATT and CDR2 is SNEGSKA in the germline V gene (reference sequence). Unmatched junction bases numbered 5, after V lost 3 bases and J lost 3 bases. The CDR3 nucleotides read TGCAGTGCTAGCGGACAGGCGATCAATCAGCCCCAGCATTTT. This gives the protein CSASGQAINQPQHF.

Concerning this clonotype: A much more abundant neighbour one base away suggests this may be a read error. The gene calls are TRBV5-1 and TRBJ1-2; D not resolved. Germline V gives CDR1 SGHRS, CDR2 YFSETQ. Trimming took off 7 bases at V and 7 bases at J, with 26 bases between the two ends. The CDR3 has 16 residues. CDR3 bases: TGCGCCAGCGTTTTAGCATCGGTTCGAAAGACCTGTGGCTACACCTTC. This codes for CASVLASVRKTCGYTF.

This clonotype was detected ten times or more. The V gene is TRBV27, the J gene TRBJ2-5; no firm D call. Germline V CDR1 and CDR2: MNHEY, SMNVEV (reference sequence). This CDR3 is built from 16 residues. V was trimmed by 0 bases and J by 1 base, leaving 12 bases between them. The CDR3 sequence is CASSLSIQQTQETQYF. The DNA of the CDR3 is TGTGCCAGCAGTTTATCGATTCAGCAGACCCAAGAGACCCAGTACTTC.

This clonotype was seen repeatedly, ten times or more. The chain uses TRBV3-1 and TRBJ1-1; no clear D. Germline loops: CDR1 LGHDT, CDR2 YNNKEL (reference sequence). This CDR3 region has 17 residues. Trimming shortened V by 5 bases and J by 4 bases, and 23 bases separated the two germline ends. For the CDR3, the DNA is TGTGCCAGCAGCACACACCGTCCCATTTCAATTCGCACTGAAGCTTTCTTT. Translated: CASSTHRPISIRTEAFF.

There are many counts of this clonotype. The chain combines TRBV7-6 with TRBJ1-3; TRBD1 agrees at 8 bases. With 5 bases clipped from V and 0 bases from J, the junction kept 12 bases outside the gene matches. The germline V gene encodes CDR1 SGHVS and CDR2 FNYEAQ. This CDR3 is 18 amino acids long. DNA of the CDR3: TGTGCCAGCAGCCCAAATTCTGCCACAGGGGGCTCTGGAAACACCATATATTTT. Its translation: CASSPNSATGGSGNTIYF.

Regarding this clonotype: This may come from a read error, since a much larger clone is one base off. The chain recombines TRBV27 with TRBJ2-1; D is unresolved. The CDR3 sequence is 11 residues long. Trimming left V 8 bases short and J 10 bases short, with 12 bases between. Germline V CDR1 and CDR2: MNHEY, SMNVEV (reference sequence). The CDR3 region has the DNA TGTGCCAGCGGTAGATCGTGGGAGCAGTTCTTC. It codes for CASGRSWEQFF.

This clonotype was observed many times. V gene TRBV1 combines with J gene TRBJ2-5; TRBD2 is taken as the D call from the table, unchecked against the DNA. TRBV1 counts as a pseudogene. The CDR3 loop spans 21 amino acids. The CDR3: CTSSQDTPLRRLAGFRETQYF. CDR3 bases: TGCACCAGCAGCCAAGATACCCCACTGAGACGACTAGCGGGATTCCGGGAGACCCAGTACTTC.

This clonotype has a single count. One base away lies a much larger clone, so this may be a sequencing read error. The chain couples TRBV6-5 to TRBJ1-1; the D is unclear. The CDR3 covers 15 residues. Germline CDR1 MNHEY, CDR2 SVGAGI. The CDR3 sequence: CASSYSIRANTDAFF. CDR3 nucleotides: TGTGCCAGCAGTTACTCTATCCGGGCGAACACTGACGCTTTCTTT.

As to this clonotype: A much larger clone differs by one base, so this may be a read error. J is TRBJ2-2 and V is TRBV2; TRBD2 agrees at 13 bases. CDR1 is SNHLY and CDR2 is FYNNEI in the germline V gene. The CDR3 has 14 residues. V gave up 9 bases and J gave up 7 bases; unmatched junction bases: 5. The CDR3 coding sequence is TGTGCCAGTTGGACTAGCGGGAGAGTCGGGGAGCTGTTTTTT. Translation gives CASWTSGRVGELFF. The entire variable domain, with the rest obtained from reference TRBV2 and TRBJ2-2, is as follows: EPEVTQTPSHQVTQMGQEVILRCVPISNHLYFYWYRQILGQKVEFLVSFYNNEISEKSEIFDDQFSVERPDGSNFTLKIRSTKLEDSAMYFCASWTSGRVGELFFGEGSRLTVL.

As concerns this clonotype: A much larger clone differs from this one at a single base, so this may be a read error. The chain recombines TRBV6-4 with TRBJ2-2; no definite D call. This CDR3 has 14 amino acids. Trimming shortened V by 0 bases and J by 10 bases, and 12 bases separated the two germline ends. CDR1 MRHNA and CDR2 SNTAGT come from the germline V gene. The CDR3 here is CASSDSASSEELFF. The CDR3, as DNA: TGTGCCAGCAGTGACTCTGCCAGCTCCGAGGAGCTGTTTTTT.

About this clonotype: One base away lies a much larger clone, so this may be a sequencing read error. The CDR3 DNA sequence: TGCAGTGCTTACAGTCGGCTGTTTCGAAAGATCTATGGCTACACCTTC. The encoded protein is CSAYSRLFRKIYGYTF. The chain combines TRBV20-1 with TRBJ1-2; D unresolved. Trimming removed 5 bases from V and 4 bases from J, with 23 bases in between. The CDR3 consists of 16 residues. Looked up from germline, CDR1 is DFQATT and CDR2 is SNEGSKA (reference sequence).

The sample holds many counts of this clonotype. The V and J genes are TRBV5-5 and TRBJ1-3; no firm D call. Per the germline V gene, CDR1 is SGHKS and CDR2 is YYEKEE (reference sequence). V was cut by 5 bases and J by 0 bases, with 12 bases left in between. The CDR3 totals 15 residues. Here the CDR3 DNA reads TGTGCCAGCAGTCGGCAGGCTCCCTCTGGAAACACCATATATTTT. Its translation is CASSRQAPSGNTIYF.

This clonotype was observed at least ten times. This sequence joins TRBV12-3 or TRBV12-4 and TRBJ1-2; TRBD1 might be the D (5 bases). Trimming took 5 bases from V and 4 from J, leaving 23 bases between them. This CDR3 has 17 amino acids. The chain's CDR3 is CASSQDISFRKTYGYTF. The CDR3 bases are TGTGCCAGCAGTCAGGACATCAGCTTCCGAAAGACCTATGGCTACACCTTC.

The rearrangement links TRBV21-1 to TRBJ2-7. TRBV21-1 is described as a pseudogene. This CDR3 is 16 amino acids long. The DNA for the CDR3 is TGTGCCAGCAGAGACTCGTGGCTACACGTGTTAGACGAGCAGTACTTC. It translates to CASRDSWLHVLDEQYF.